The subject of this entry is one TCR beta chain. Its target is unknown. V was pared by 8 bases and J by 3 bases, with 7 bases of the junction left unmatched. This CDR3 spans 15 amino acids. Germline CDR1 reads SNHLY; CDR2 reads FYNNEI. Method: immunoSEQ multiplex PCR; TCRdb's copy keeps in-frame clones and lacks some. The table records more than 850,000 clones, roughly 74% of them present only once. This sample is part of a study of shared clonotypes between healthy human individuals. Study-level results: Read depth was anticipated to influence clonotype sharing among donors. The sharing of 4.5% to 6.5% of naive CD4 clonotypes was seen across several donors.

This sequence joins TRBV2 and TRBJ1-5, with 10 bases identical to TRBD1. This TCR came from a man between 18 and 35 years old in good health. Some clones in this sample may be carry-over from other donors' samples. Source material: memory CD4+ T cells from PBMCs. The subset is: CD45RA-negative fraction. The CDR3 region has the DNA TGTGCCAGCGGAGCGGACAGGGGGAACAATCAGCCCCAGCATTTT. Translated, it gives CASGADRGNNQPQHF.